The following is a TCR beta chain sequence with its context. The CDR3 contains 12 residues. Germline CDR1 is SGHAT and CDR2 is FQNNGV. The V gene lost 1 base and the J gene lost 9 bases, with 7 bases spanning the gap. This sample is part of a study of blood T cell repertoires in COVID-19. Study in general: Samples taken during acute and convalescent COVID-19 were collected in the United States, Italy and Spain. In each case, the material was cDNA or gDNA derived from T cells, B-cell-depleted T cells, or PBMCs.

Assay used: immunoSEQ multiplex PCR; TCRdb lists only in-frame clones, some missing. Among roughly 160,000 clones listed, 70% to 90% were seen once. The sequenced material came from peripheral blood. V usage is TRBV11-2 and J usage is TRBJ2-1, with D possibly TRBD2 on 5 matching bases. The TCR sequence derives from a woman older than 75 with COVID-19, enrolled during active disease. The CDR3 protein is CASSLGEGEQFF. The CDR3 nucleotides are TGTGCCAGCAGCTTAGGCGAGGGTGAGCAGTTCTTC.